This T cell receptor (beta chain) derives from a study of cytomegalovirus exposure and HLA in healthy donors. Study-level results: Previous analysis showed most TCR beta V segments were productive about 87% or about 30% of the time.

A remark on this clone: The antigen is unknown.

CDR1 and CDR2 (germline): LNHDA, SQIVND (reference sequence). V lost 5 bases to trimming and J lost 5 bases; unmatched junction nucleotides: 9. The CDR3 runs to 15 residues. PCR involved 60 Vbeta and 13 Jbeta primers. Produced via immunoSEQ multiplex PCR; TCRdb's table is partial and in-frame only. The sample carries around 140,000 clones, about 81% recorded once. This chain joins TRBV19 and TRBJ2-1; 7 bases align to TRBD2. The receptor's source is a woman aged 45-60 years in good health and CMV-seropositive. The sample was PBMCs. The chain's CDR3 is CASSRTSRGDNEQFF. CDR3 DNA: TGTGCCAGTAGTCGAACTAGCCGGGGGGACAATGAGCAGTTCTTC.